The 2 T cell receptor beta chains below were found in one sample sequenced in a study of blood T cells in healthy people across ages. A second about 7 to 11 cycle PCR used barcoded and J-beta primers. Via MiXCR, TCRdb re-called the 5' RACE reads, giving one row per CDR3 protein. The sample gives 790,000 or so distinct CDR3 sequences, more than 35% of which show up once; 15% to 20% is in the top ten. The sample consisted of blood. These receptors all stem from an elderly man in good health.

This clonotype was seen a handful of times. Mismatch with germline at one junction end may stem from a read error. V and J are TRBV29-1 and TRBJ2-2; 8 bases align to TRBD1. Germline-derived CDR1 and CDR2 are SQVTM and ANQGSEA. CDR3 size: 14 residues. This CDR3 reads CSAERTGFAGELFF. CDR3 coding DNA: TGCAGCGCTGAAAGGACAGGGTTCGCCGGGGAGCTGTTTTTT.

The chain couples TRBV6-2 or TRBV6-3 to TRBJ2-1; 7 positions agree with TRBD2. The germline V gene has CDR1 MNHEY and CDR2 SVGEGT. The length of the CDR3 is 12 residues. The ends lost 5 bases at V and 7 bases at J; junction bases unmatched: 2. CDR3 protein: CASSTRENEQFF. The CDR3 coding sequence is TGTGCCAGCAGTACGCGGGAGAATGAGCAGTTCTTC.